This T cell receptor beta chain was captured in a study of PD-L1 blockade in urothelial cancer. About the research overall: T cell content in blood samples showed a median of 141,255.

Time point meaning: pretreatment peripheral blood. Patient disease was locally advanced or metastatic urothelial carcinoma. This clone was picked up a small number of times. What it recognizes is unknown. J gave up 7 bases and V 6 bases, and 6 bases lay outside the gene matches. The CDR3 sequence is 14 residues long. Germline CDR1 and CDR2: SNHLY and FYNNEI. Study-level results: Lower than median blood TCR clonality before treatment predicted better survival.

Method: immunoSEQ multiplex PCR; TCRdb's copy keeps in-frame clones and lacks some. The repertoire includes about 88,000 clones, more than 70% of them detected once, and 0.97% sits in the top ten. The receptor comes from a woman older than 75 with urothelial cancer. The chain joins TRBV2 to TRBJ2-2; 9 nucleotides line up with TRBD1. The specimen comprised PBMCs, sampled around atezolizumab (anti-PD-L1) treatment. The CDR3 nucleotides read TGTGCCAGCAGGGCACAGGGGGCCAACGGGGAGCTGTTTTTT. Translation: CASRAQGANGELFF.